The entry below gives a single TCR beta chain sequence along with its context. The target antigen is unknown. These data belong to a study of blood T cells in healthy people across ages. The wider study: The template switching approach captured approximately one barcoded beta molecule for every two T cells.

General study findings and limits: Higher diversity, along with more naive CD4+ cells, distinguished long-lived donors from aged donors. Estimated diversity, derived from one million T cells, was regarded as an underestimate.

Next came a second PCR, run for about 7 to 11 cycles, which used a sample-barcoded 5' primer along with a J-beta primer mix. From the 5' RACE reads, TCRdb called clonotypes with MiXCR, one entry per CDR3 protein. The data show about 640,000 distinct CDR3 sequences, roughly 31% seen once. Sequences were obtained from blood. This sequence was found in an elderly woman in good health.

CDR3 nucleotide sequence: TGTGCCAGCAGCCAAGATCACAGGGTCACTGAAGCTTTCTTT. Its translation: CASSQDHRVTEAFF. This chain joins TRBV4-2 and TRBJ1-1; TRBD1 might be the D (6 bases). V dropped 0 bases and J dropped 4 bases, with 9 bases sitting between them. CDR3 length: 14 amino acids. Germline CDR1 is LGHNA and CDR2 is YNFKEQ.